Listed here are 28 T cell receptor beta chains from one sample, sequenced in a study of blood T cell repertoires in COVID-19. Some clones are missing from TCRdb's copy, which holds only in-frame ones; the method was immunoSEQ multiplex PCR. This table holds more than 65,000 clones, 82% found once. Sequencing was carried out using peripheral blood. These receptors were taken from a human donor in a cohort sampled during active COVID-19.

V is TRBV9 and J is TRBJ2-1, with D possibly TRBD1 on 5 matching bases. The CDR3 sequence is 13 residues long. The V gene lost 3 bases and the J gene lost 6 bases, with 10 bases spanning the gap. The germline V gene encodes CDR1 SGDLS and CDR2 YYNGEE. The CDR3 reads CASSGRVTNEQFF. CDR3 coding DNA: TGTGCCAGCAGCGGCAGGGTTACCAATGAGCAGTTCTTC. The variable domain in full, completed from reference TRBV9 and TRBJ2-1, reads DSGVTQTPKHLITATGQRVTLRCSPRSGDLSVYWYQQSLDQGLQFLIQYYNGEERAKGNILERFSAQQFPDLHSELNLSSLELGDSALYFCASSGRVTNEQFFGPGTRLTVL.

The chain couples TRBV18 to TRBJ1-5; 7 bases line up with TRBD1. V gave up 0 bases and J gave up 4 bases; unmatched junction bases: 9. The CDR3 spans 17 residues. Germline CDR1 KGHSH, CDR2 LQKENI. The CDR3 sequence is CASSPPGMGQFNQPQHF. The DNA for the CDR3 is TGTGCCAGCTCACCACCTGGGATGGGACAGTTTAATCAGCCCCAGCATTTT.

The chain carries TRBV6-6 and TRBJ2-7; D is perhaps TRBD2 (6 bases). CDR1 MNHNY and CDR2 SVGAGI come from the germline V gene (reference sequence). V dropped 6 bases and J dropped 6 bases, with 15 bases sitting between them. This CDR3 contains 13 residues. This CDR3 is CASSVGTAGEQYF. The DNA for the CDR3 is TGTGCCAGCAGCGTCGGGACTGCCGGCGAGCAGTACTTC.

The chain recombines TRBV4-3 with TRBJ2-7; TRBD2 agrees at 8 bases. Germline V gene data show CDR1 as LGHNA and CDR2 as YSLEER. Trimming took 0 bases from V and 4 from J; bases not matched to a gene: 11. This CDR3 spans 17 amino acids. The CDR3 region is CASSQDFPGLGAYEQYF. CDR3 nucleotide sequence: TGCGCCAGCAGCCAAGATTTTCCGGGACTAGGGGCATACGAGCAGTACTTC.

This clone was recorded a few times. The rearrangement links TRBV6-5 to TRBJ2-1; weak D call: TRBD1 (6 bases). Trimming shortened V by 6 bases and J by 4 bases, and 16 bases separated the two germline ends. This CDR3 has 15 residues. Germline-derived CDR1 and CDR2 are MNHEY and SVGAGI. The CDR3 here is CASSLDRLSYNEQFF. The CDR3 nucleotides read TGTGCCAGCAGCCTCGACAGGCTATCTTACAATGAGCAGTTCTTC.

The rearrangement joins TRBV19 to TRBJ2-3; 14 positions agree with TRBD2. Germline V gene sequence: CDR1 LNHDA, CDR2 SQIVND (reference sequence). With 4 bases clipped from V and 5 bases from J, the junction kept 5 bases outside the gene matches. The CDR3 has 16 residues. The CDR3 spells CASSTTSGGALDTQYF. The CDR3 DNA follows: TGTGCCAGTAGTACGACTAGCGGGGGGGCTTTAGATACGCAGTATTTT.

This clone was observed a handful of times. The gene calls are TRBV18 and TRBJ1-6; 9 nucleotides line up with TRBD1. Trimming cost V 1 base and J 8 bases; bases outside gene matches: 3. CDR1 KGHSH and CDR2 LQKENI come from the germline V gene. The CDR3 consists of 15 residues. CDR3 region: CASSPRGQGDSPLHF. CDR3 nucleotides: TGTGCCAGCTCACCACGGGGACAGGGAGATTCACCCCTCCACTTT.

V and J are TRBV4-2 and TRBJ2-7, with TRBD2 identical over 10 bases. Germline V lookup: CDR1 LGHNA, CDR2 YNFKEQ. Trimming cost V 1 base and J 2 bases; bases outside gene matches: 5. This CDR3 has 16 residues. CDR3 in amino acids: CASSQVSLAGAYEQYF. The CDR3 nucleotides are TGTGCCAGCAGCCAAGTTTCCCTAGCGGGAGCCTACGAGCAGTACTTC.

The chain has TRBV3-1 (or the pseudogene TRBV3-2) and TRBJ1-1, with 8 bases matching TRBD1. Germline assignment: CDR1 LGHDT and CDR2 YNNKEL (reference sequence). J was trimmed by 8 bases and V by 3 bases; bases with no gene match: 8. CDR3 length: 14 amino acids. The CDR3 nucleotides are TGTGCCAGCAGCCACACAGGGGGAAACTCCGAAGCTTTCTTT. Its protein product is CASSHTGGNSEAFF.

The genes are TRBV20-1 and TRBJ2-2; possibly TRBD1 for D (5 bases). Germline CDR1 and CDR2: DFQATT and SNEGSKA (reference sequence). The CDR3 runs 12 residues. V was shortened by 3 bases and J by 4 bases, with 6 bases between the two germline ends. In nucleotides, the CDR3 is TGCAGTGCTAGTGGGGCCACCGGGGAGCTGTTTTTT. It is translated as CSASGATGELFF.

V gene TRBV6-6 combines with J gene TRBJ2-7, with TRBD1 identical over 9 bases. Germline lookup yields CDR1 MNHNY and CDR2 SVGAGI (reference sequence). Trimming cost V 5 bases and J 1 base; bases outside gene matches: 12. CDR3 size: 17 residues. The CDR3 nucleotides read TGTGCCAGCAGTCCCCGAGGACAGGGGCCGCCTTCCTACGAGCAGTACTTC. Translated, it gives CASSPRGQGPPSYEQYF.

As concerns this clone: This specimen includes other DNA sequences encoding the same CDR3. V is TRBV7-2 and J is TRBJ2-7; no definite D call. Germline V gene data show CDR1 as SGHTA and CDR2 as FQGNSA. The V gene lost 5 bases and the J gene lost 2 bases, with 4 bases spanning the gap. The CDR3 has 11 amino acids. CDR3 DNA: TGTGCCAGCAGCCCAGCCTACGAGCAGTACTTC. Translating it yields CASSPAYEQYF.

The chain has TRBV4-1 and TRBJ1-2; TRBD1 agrees at 10 bases. With 1 base clipped from V and 7 bases from J, the junction kept 9 bases outside the gene matches. CDR3 length: 16 residues. Germline V gene sequence: CDR1 MGHRA, CDR2 YSYEKL. For the CDR3, the DNA is TGCGCCAGCAGCCAAGGGGGGACAGGGGACCGCTCTGGCTACACCTTC. It is translated as CASSQGGTGDRSGYTF.

V is TRBV6-1 and J is TRBJ1-2; perhaps TRBD1 as D (6 bases). This CDR3 is built from 18 residues. Trimming stripped 2 bases from V and 4 bases from J, with 23 bases between. The germline gives CDR1 MNHNS, CDR2 SASEGT. The CDR3 bases are TGTGCCAGCAGTGAAACCCGGCAGGGGCAATTTCTTTCCTATGGCTACACCTTC. Translated: CASSETRQGQFLSYGYTF.

The chain links TRBV5-4 to TRBJ2-7; 9 nucleotides match TRBD2. The germline gives CDR1 SGHNT, CDR2 YYREEE (reference sequence). Germline trimming cut 4 bases from V and 8 bases from J; bases unmatched to any gene: 10. The CDR3 consists of 14 residues. CDR3 residues: CASSIDLAGVQQYF. The CDR3 DNA is TGTGCCAGCAGCATTGACTTAGCGGGGGTACAGCAGTACTTC.

J is TRBJ2-3 and V is TRBV12-5, with 9 positions matching TRBD1. The CDR3 contains 17 residues. V shed 5 bases and J 0 bases; nucleotides not matched to a gene: 9. Germline CDR1 LGHNT, CDR2 FRNRAP. Here the CDR3 reads CASGPGTGWSSTDTQYF. CDR3 coding DNA: TGTGCTAGTGGTCCGGGGACAGGGTGGTCTAGCACAGATACGCAGTATTTT.

This rearrangement joins TRBV7-2 to TRBJ2-7; 11 bases line up with TRBD1. V lost 7 bases and J lost 0; bases outside the gene matches: 2. CDR1 is SGHTA, CDR2 FQGNSA, per germline. This CDR3 has 14 amino acids. The CDR3 sequence: CASKGQGVSYEQYF. CDR3 DNA: TGTGCCAGCAAGGGACAGGGGGTCTCCTACGAGCAGTACTTC.

J is TRBJ2-5 and V is TRBV7-2; tentative D call: TRBD2 (7 bases). Germline CDR1 and CDR2: SGHTA and FQGNSA. V lost 5 bases and J lost 7, with 14 bases in between. This CDR3 is 13 amino acids long. The CDR3 DNA reads as TGTGCCAGCAGCCTAAACAGGGAGGGGACCCAGTACTTC. It specifies CASSLNREGTQYF.

The chain employs TRBV30 and TRBJ1-2; D may be TRBD1 (5 bases). Deletions cut 2 bases from V and 1 base from J, with 11 bases between. Germline CDR1 is GTSNPN and CDR2 is SVGIG (reference sequence). The CDR3 sequence is 14 residues long. The CDR3 sequence is CAWSSVGDNYGYTF. CDR3 DNA sequence: TGTGCCTGGAGTTCGGTAGGGGATAACTATGGCTACACCTTC.

V gene TRBV9 combines with J gene TRBJ2-5, with 7 bases identical to TRBD1. From germline, CDR1 is SGDLS and CDR2 YYNGEE. The CDR3 consists of 13 residues. With 4 bases clipped from V and 3 bases from J, the junction kept 3 bases outside the gene matches. The CDR3 protein is CASSPGQKETQYF. In DNA form, the CDR3 reads TGTGCCAGCAGCCCGGGACAGAAAGAGACCCAGTACTTC.

The chain recombines TRBV11-2 with TRBJ1-4; no clear D gene. There are 14 residues in the CDR3. Germline V CDR1 and CDR2: SGHAT, FQNNGV. Trimming shortened V by 2 bases and J by 3 bases, and 7 bases separated the two germline ends. CDR3 region: CASSLPGANEKLFF. The CDR3 region has the DNA TGTGCCAGCAGCTTACCGGGAGCTAATGAAAAACTGTTTTTT. Supplemented by reference TRBV11-2 and TRBJ1-4, the full variable domain reads EAGVAQSPRYKIIEKRQSVAFWCNPISGHATLYWYQQILGQGPKLLIQFQNNGVVDDSQLPKDRFSAERLKGVDSTLKIQPAKLEDSAVYLCASSLPGANEKLFFGSGTQLSVL.

The chain couples TRBV4-3 to TRBJ2-7; no clear D. Trimming removed 0 bases at V and 6 bases at J, with 12 bases between. The length of the CDR3 is 14 residues. CDR1 is LGHNA and CDR2 is YSLEER in the germline V gene. CDR3 in amino acids: CASSQDWSSREQYF. DNA for the CDR3: TGCGCCAGCAGCCAAGACTGGTCGAGTCGCGAGCAGTACTTC.

The chain uses TRBV11-3 and TRBJ1-3; the D is unclear. Germline V gene lookup returns CDR1 SGHNT and CDR2 YENEEA. V lost 3 bases to trimming and J lost 4 bases, with 7 bases between them. The CDR3 extends over 13 amino acids. The chain's CDR3 is CASSFSRGNTIYF. CDR3 coding DNA: TGTGCCAGCAGCTTCTCGAGGGGAAACACCATATATTTT. The full variable domain, completed using reference TRBV11-3 and TRBJ1-3, is EAGVVQSPRYKIIEKKQPVAFWCNPISGHNTLYWYLQNLGQGPELLIRYENEEAVDDSQLPKDRFSAERLKGVDSTLKIQPAELGDSAVYLCASSFSRGNTIYFGEGSWLTVV.

This clone was seen only a few times. The chain is built from TRBV7-3 and TRBJ1-1; unclear D gene. The germline V gene encodes CDR1 SGHTA and CDR2 FQGTGA. This CDR3 has 13 amino acids. V lost 1 base, J lost 4 bases, and 7 bases lay in between. The CDR3 coding sequence is TGTGCCAGCAGCTTAAAAGTTAGCACTGAAGCTTTCTTT. It specifies CASSLKVSTEAFF.

J is TRBJ1-6 and V is TRBV5-6; 9 nucleotides match TRBD1. This CDR3 region has 13 residues. Germline values: CDR1 SGHDT, CDR2 YYEEEE. Germline trimming cut 3 bases from V and 10 bases from J; bases unmatched to any gene: 2. CDR3: CASSWTGDSPLHF. CDR3 sequence (DNA): TGTGCCAGCAGCTGGACAGGGGACTCACCCCTCCACTTT.

The chain carries TRBV3-1 (or the pseudogene TRBV3-2) and TRBJ2-1; possibly TRBD2 for D (5 bases). Germline V gene sequence: CDR1 LGHDT, CDR2 YNNKEL (reference sequence). Trimming cost V 7 bases and J 8 bases, with 15 bases left between them. There are 13 residues in the CDR3. The CDR3 region is CASNRAGGHEQFF. The CDR3 DNA reads TGTGCCAGCAACCGGGCGGGCGGACATGAGCAGTTCTTC.

This CDR3 is CASSKTSGGAVETQYF. The CDR3 DNA reads as TGTGCCAGTAGTAAAACTAGCGGGGGGGCCGTGGAGACCCAGTACTTC. This rearrangement joins TRBV19 to TRBJ2-5; 13 nucleotides match TRBD2. V gave up 4 bases and J gave up 5 bases; unmatched junction bases: 7. Looked up from germline, CDR1 is LNHDA and CDR2 is SQIVND (reference sequence). The length of the CDR3 is 16 residues.

The chain employs TRBV9 and TRBJ1-4; 8 bases are shared with TRBD1. This CDR3 contains 14 residues. The V gene's germline CDR1 is SGDLS and CDR2 YYNGEE. With V trimmed by 0 bases and J by 8 bases, 3 bases remained unmatched. DNA of the CDR3: TGTGCCAGCAGCGTAGGCGACAGGGGCGAAAAACTGTTTTTT. Translating gives CASSVGDRGEKLFF.